These 14 T cell receptor beta chains share one sample of origin, sequenced in a study of blood T cell repertoires in COVID-19. Assay used: immunoSEQ multiplex PCR; TCRdb lists only in-frame clones, some missing. The data show around 130,000 clones, about 88% seen once. The sample consisted of peripheral blood. Source of these receptors: a man in his forties or fifties with active COVID-19.

The V and J genes are TRBV11-3 and TRBJ2-2; tentatively, D is TRBD2 (5 bases). The germline gives CDR1 SGHNT, CDR2 YENEEA. The germline V and J ends were trimmed by 5 bases and 4 bases, with 17 bases remaining between them. The CDR3 covers 16 residues. In nucleotides, the CDR3 is TGTGCCAGCAGCCCTACCCGGGAAAGACCCACCGGGGAGCTGTTTTTT. It specifies CASSPTRERPTGELFF. The whole variable domain, remainder taken from reference TRBV11-3 and TRBJ2-2, is EAGVVQSPRYKIIEKKQPVAFWCNPISGHNTLYWYLQNLGQGPELLIRYENEEAVDDSQLPKDRFSAERLKGVDSTLKIQPAELGDSAVYLCASSPTRERPTGELFFGEGSRLTVL.

In this sample, this clone turned up a few times. The CDR3 DNA sequence: TGCGCCAGCAGCCAAGAACAGGTCGCGGTGGGTACGCAGTATTTT. Translation: CASSQEQVAVGTQYF. The rearrangement joins TRBV4-1 to TRBJ2-3, with TRBD1 as a possible D gene (5 bases). The germline V gene has CDR1 MGHRA and CDR2 YSYEKL. Trimming stripped 0 bases from V and 8 bases from J, with 15 bases between. The CDR3 is 15 residues long.

This chain connects TRBV2 to TRBJ1-6; TRBD1 matches at 7 bases. V shed 1 base and J 5 bases; nucleotides not matched to a gene: 2. CDR1 is SNHLY and CDR2 is FYNNEI in the germline V gene. This CDR3 is built from 15 residues. CDR3 nucleotides: TGTGCCAGCAGTGAAGGCCAGGGGGATAATTCACCCCTCCACTTT. Translation: CASSEGQGDNSPLHF.

This clone was recorded once. The chain recombines TRBV21-1 with TRBJ2-7; the D call in the table, TRBD2, was not verified against the DNA. TRBV21-1 is recorded as a pseudogene. The CDR3 length is 10 residues. The CDR3 loop is CASSTREQYV. CDR3 DNA: TGTGCCAGCAGCACGCGAGAGCAGTACGTC.

In this sample, this clone turned up a few times. The V gene is TRBV4-1, the J gene TRBJ2-1, with 9 positions matching TRBD2. The length of the CDR3 is 17 residues. J lost 5 bases, V lost 6 bases, and 14 bases had no gene match. Germline assignment: CDR1 MGHRA and CDR2 YSYEKL. CDR3 loop: CASSLSSAGLANNEQFF. Written as DNA, the CDR3 is TGCGCCAGCAGTCTAAGTAGCGCGGGACTAGCTAACAATGAGCAGTTCTTC.

The chain recombines TRBV7-8 with TRBJ2-7, with 9 bases matching TRBD1. The germline V gene has CDR1 SGHVS and CDR2 FQNEAQ. The length of the CDR3 is 17 residues. J gave up 0 bases and V 3 bases, and 9 bases lay outside the gene matches. The CDR3 coding sequence is TGTGCCAGCAGCTTCAGCCCCCGGGACAGGGTCTCCTACGAGCAGTACTTC. Translation gives CASSFSPRDRVSYEQYF.

This rearrangement joins TRBV19 to TRBJ2-6, with a possible D match to TRBD1 (5 bases). Germline V gene sequence: CDR1 LNHDA, CDR2 SQIVND (reference sequence). The V end was cut by 4 bases, the J end by 1 base, with 14 bases between. This CDR3 region has 17 residues. The CDR3 sequence is CASSTLAQGSGANVLTF. The CDR3 DNA follows: TGTGCCAGTAGTACTCTCGCTCAGGGTTCTGGGGCCAACGTCCTGACTTTC.

The V call is TRBV5-1, the J call TRBJ2-1; 12 bases match TRBD2. Unmatched junction bases numbered 6, after V lost 1 base and J lost 7 bases. Germline V CDR1 and CDR2: SGHRS, YFSETQ. This CDR3 comprises 16 residues. The CDR3 is CASSLISSGGANEQFF. The CDR3 DNA follows: TGCGCCAGCAGCTTGATTTCTAGCGGGGGGGCAAATGAGCAGTTCTTC.

The chain combines TRBV9 with TRBJ1-2; D remains unclear. The CDR3 is 11 residues long. Germline values: CDR1 SGDLS, CDR2 YYNGEE. V shed 4 bases and J shed 4 bases, with 5 bases lying between them. CDR3 sequence: CASSPGYGYTF. CDR3 in DNA: TGTGCCAGCAGCCCAGGCTATGGCTACACCTTC.

This clone is a singleton in its sample. This chain uses TRBV5-1 with TRBJ2-6; D gene ambiguous. The CDR3 extends over 17 amino acids. V gave up 2 bases and J gave up 3 bases, with 15 bases separating them. Germline lookup yields CDR1 SGHRS and CDR2 YFSETQ. The CDR3 loop is CASSFTTLGDGANVLTF. The CDR3 DNA sequence: TGCGCCAGCAGCTTCACTACCCTCGGAGATGGGGCCAACGTCCTGACTTTC. Full variable domain (missing parts from reference TRBV5-1 and TRBJ2-6): KAGVTQTPRYLIKTRGQQVTLSCSPISGHRSVSWYQQTPGQGLQFLFEYFSETQRNKGNFPGRFSGRQFSNSRSEMNVSTLELGDSALYLCASSFTTLGDGANVLTFGAGSRLTVL.

V is TRBV25-1 and J is TRBJ2-5, with a tentative D call TRBD2 (5 bases). The CDR3 has 17 amino acids. V was cut by 6 bases and J by 1 base, with 21 bases left in between. The germline V gene encodes CDR1 MGHDK and CDR2 SYGVNS. CDR3 region: CASSQSFGSGFQETQYF. The CDR3 DNA sequence: TGTGCCAGCAGCCAGAGCTTTGGGTCGGGATTCCAAGAGACCCAGTACTTC.

The V and J genes are TRBV5-1 and TRBJ2-1, with 8 bases that match TRBD2. Germline values: CDR1 SGHRS, CDR2 YFSETQ. This CDR3 has 15 amino acids. The J segment lost 3 bases and the V segment lost 4 bases, leaving 6 bases of the junction unmatched. The CDR3 DNA reads TGCGCCAGCAGCGCACTAGCGGAATTCTACAATGAGCAGTTCTTC. Its translation is CASSALAEFYNEQFF.

This chain uses TRBV25-1 with TRBJ2-5; 7 bases map to TRBD2. From germline, CDR1 is MGHDK and CDR2 SYGVNS. This CDR3 has 13 amino acids. V trimming: 8 bases; J trimming: 2 bases; junction bases outside the gene matches: 5. CDR3 nucleotide sequence: TGTGCCAGCGGGAGGGACCGTCAAGAGACCCAGTACTTC. This sequence encodes CASGRDRQETQYF.

The V and J genes are TRBV3-1 (or the pseudogene TRBV3-2) and TRBJ1-3; tentatively, D is TRBD1 (6 bases). The CDR3 is 14 amino acids. Germline V gene sequence: CDR1 LGHDT, CDR2 YNNKEL (reference sequence). Between the trimmed V and J ends, which lost 3 bases and 4 bases, there was a span of 10 bases. The CDR3 region is CASSHRGAGNTIYF. CDR3 nucleotide sequence: TGTGCCAGCAGCCACCGGGGGGCCGGAAACACCATATATTTT.